This TCR beta chain was identified during a study of CXCR3-negative and CXCR3-positive naive CD8 T cells. At the level of the study: The libraries yielded around 140 million TRB reads, about 1.5 +/- 0.3 million each. General study points: CXCR3-positive naive cells had TRB CDR3s that were more hydrophobic than CXCR3-negative naive cells had.

The germline gives CDR1 SGDLS, CDR2 YYNGEE. This CDR3 has 15 residues. All TRB cDNA libraries came from 5' RACE performed with UMI labels. With the 5' RACE reads reprocessed, TCRdb shows one record per CDR3 protein and no DNA. This repertoire includes around 95,000 distinct CDR3 sequences. Notes on this clonotype: The antigen is not known.

This receptor was taken from a human donor in good health. Some clones in this sample may be carry-over from other donors' samples. Sequenced material: naive CXCR3+ CD8+ T cells from blood. As for subset: CD45RO-CCR7+CD27+CD95- naive CD8+ T cells expressing CXCR3 (TNR3+). The V and J genes are TRBV9 and TRBJ1-1; as DNA is missing, the TRBD1 call by TCRdb cannot be tested. The CDR3 loop reads CASNPGAGMNTEAFF.